The next 10 T cell receptor beta chains were all read from a single sample in a study of T cells after yellow fever vaccination. TCRdb redid the calling of the 5' RACE reads with MiXCR, one entry per CDR3 protein. The sample lists nearly 300,000 distinct CDR3 sequences; around 10% were seen once. Sequencing used CD4+ T cells sorted from PBMCs, obtained 5 days after the yellow fever booster vaccination. Receptors originate from a man between 18 and 35 years old who received the YFV17D yellow fever vaccine.

J is TRBJ2-3 and V is TRBV7-2; tentatively, D is TRBD2 (7 bases). Germline V gene data show CDR1 as SGHTA and CDR2 as FQGNSA. The CDR3 contains 14 residues. Trimming left V 8 bases short and J 0 bases short, with 12 bases between. The CDR3 reads CASGRGASTDTQYF. CDR3 DNA: TGTGCCAGCGGCCGGGGGGCCAGCACAGATACGCAGTATTTT.

This clonotype turned up a few times. V gene TRBV19 combines with J gene TRBJ1-5, with 9 nucleotides matching TRBD1. The CDR3 sequence is 20 residues long. V was clipped by 7 bases and J by 1 base; unmatched bases: 20. CDR1 is LNHDA and CDR2 is SQIVND in the germline V gene (reference sequence). CDR3 sequence: CASTPRGQGSFIRSNQPQHF. CDR3 nucleotides: TGTGCCAGTACCCCCCGGGGACAGGGCAGCTTCATACGGAGCAATCAGCCCCAGCATTTT.

The chain is built from TRBV6-2 or TRBV6-3 and TRBJ2-7, with 7 bases lining up with TRBD1. The ends lost 2 bases at V and 2 bases at J; junction bases unmatched: 9. This CDR3 contains 16 residues. The germline V gene encodes CDR1 MNHEY and CDR2 SVGEGT. The CDR3 bases are TGTGCCAGCAGTTACGCGACCCTGGGACAGACCTACGAGCAGTACGTC. It is translated as CASSYATLGQTYEQYV.

This clonotype was observed many times. The chain links TRBV12-3 or TRBV12-4 to TRBJ1-1; no firm D call. Trimming cost V 1 base and J 1 base, with 4 bases left between them. The CDR3 is 13 amino acids. CDR3 nucleotides: TGTGCCAGCAGTTTAGGGCAGAACACTGAAGCTTTCTTT. Its translation is CASSLGQNTEAFF.

The chain couples TRBV15 to TRBJ2-1; a weak D match, TRBD1 (5 bases). Trimming cost V 1 base and J 7 bases, with 11 bases left between them. The CDR3 is made up of 14 amino acids. Germline CDR1 is LNHNV and CDR2 is YYDKDF (reference sequence). Written as DNA, the CDR3 is TGTGCCACCAGCAGAGTAGCCAGGGATAATGAGCAGTTCTTC. Translated: CATSRVARDNEQFF.

The chain recombines TRBV7-2 with TRBJ2-1, with 7 bases that match TRBD1. This CDR3 has 15 amino acids. CDR1 and CDR2 (germline): SGHTA, FQGNSA. Trimming at V came to 6 bases and at J to 4 bases, leaving 9 bases not matched to a gene. The CDR3 nucleotides read TGTGCCAGCAGGAGAGGGGACAGTACATACAATGAGCAGTTCTTC. Protein product: CASRRGDSTYNEQFF.

This clonotype was seen a handful of times. The chain uses TRBV5-1 and TRBJ2-3; D uncertain. This CDR3 is 12 amino acids long. Per the germline V gene, CDR1 is SGHRS and CDR2 is YFSETQ. V lost 0 bases and J lost 7, with 6 bases in between. CDR3: CASSLETHTQYF. The CDR3 region has the DNA TGCGCCAGCAGCTTGGAAACACATACGCAGTATTTT.

The V gene is TRBV28, the J gene TRBJ1-1; D perhaps matches TRBD1 (6 bases). There are 15 residues in the CDR3. V was shortened by 2 bases and J by 1 base, with 11 bases between the two germline ends. Germline values: CDR1 MDHEN, CDR2 SYDVKM. The CDR3 nucleotides read TGTGCCAGCAGTTTAGCAGGGGCGGGGAACACTGAAGCTTTCTTT. This gives the protein CASSLAGAGNTEAFF.

This clonotype was counted a few times. The chain is built from TRBV4-1 and TRBJ2-6, with 7 bases lining up with TRBD1. J gave up 0 bases and V 3 bases, and 8 bases lay outside the gene matches. Germline values: CDR1 MGHRA, CDR2 YSYEKL. CDR3 size: 18 residues. The DNA for the CDR3 is TGCGCCAGCAGCCATAGGACAGGTGTAAGCTCTGGGGCCAACGTCCTGACTTTC. Translated: CASSHRTGVSSGANVLTF.

J is TRBJ2-1 and V is TRBV6-2 or TRBV6-3, with a weak D call TRBD2 (5 bases). Germline CDR1 is MNHEY and CDR2 is SVGEGT. This CDR3 comprises 14 residues. Between the trimmed V and J ends, which lost 7 bases and 3 bases, there was a span of 13 bases. The DNA of the CDR3 is TGTGCCAGCAATCTTCGGGGTAACTACAATGAGCAGTTCTTC. It specifies CASNLRGNYNEQFF.